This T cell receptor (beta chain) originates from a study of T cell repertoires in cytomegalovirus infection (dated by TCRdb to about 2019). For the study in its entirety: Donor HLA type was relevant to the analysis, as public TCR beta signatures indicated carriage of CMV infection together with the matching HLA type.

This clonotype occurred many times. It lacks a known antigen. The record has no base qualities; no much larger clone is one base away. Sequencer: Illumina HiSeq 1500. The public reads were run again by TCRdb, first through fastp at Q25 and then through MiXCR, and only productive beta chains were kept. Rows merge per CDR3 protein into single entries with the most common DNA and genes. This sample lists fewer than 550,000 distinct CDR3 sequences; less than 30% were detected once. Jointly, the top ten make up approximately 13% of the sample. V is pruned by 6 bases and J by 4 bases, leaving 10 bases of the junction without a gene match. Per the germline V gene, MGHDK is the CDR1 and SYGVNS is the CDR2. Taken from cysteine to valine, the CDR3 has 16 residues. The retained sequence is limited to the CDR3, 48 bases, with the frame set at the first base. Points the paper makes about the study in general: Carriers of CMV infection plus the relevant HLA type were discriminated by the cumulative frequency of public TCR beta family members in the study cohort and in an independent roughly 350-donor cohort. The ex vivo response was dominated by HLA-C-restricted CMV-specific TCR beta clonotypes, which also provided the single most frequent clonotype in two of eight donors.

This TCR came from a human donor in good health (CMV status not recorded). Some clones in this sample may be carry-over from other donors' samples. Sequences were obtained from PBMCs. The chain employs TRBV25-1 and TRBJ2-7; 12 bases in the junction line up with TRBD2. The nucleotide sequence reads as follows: TGTGCCAGCAGAATCAGGACTAGCGGGGTTTGTTACGAGCAGTACGTC. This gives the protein CASRIRTSGVCYEQYV.